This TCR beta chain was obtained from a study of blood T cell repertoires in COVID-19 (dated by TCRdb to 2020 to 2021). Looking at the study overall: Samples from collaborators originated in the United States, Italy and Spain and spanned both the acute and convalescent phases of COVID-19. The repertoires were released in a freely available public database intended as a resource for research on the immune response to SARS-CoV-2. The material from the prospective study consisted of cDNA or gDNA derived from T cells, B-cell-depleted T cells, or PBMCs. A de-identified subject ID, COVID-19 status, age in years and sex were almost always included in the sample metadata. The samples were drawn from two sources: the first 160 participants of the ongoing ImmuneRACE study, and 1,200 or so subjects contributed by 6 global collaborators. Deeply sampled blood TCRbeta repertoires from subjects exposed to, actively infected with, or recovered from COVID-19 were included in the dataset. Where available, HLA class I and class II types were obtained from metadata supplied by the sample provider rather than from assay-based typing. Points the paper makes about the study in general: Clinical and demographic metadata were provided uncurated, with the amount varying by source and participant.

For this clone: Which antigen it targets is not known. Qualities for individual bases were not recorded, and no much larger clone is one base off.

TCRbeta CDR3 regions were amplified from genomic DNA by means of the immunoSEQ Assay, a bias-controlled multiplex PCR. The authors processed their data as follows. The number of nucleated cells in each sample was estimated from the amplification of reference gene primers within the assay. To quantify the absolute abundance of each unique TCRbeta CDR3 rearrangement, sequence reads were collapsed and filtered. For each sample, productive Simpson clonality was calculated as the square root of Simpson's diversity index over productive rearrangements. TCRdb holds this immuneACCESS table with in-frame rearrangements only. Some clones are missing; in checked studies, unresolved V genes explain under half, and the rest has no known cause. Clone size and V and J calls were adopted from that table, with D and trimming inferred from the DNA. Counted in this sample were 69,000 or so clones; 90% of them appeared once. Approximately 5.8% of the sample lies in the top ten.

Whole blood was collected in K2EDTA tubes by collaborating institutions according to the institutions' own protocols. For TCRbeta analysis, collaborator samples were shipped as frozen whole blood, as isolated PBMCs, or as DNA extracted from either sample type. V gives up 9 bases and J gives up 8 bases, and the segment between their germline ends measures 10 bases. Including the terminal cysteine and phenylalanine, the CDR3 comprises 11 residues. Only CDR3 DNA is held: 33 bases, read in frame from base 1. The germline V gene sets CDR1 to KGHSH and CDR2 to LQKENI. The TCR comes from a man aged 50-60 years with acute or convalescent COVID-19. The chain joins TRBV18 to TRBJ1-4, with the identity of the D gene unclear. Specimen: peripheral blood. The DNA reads TGTGCCAGTCGGGTAGCCGAAAAACTGTTTTTT. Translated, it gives CASRVAEKLFF.